This T cell receptor beta chain was profiled in a study of T-cell reconstitution after alpha-beta-depleted transplantation in children. The CDR3 length is 15 residues. Germline assignment: CDR1 MDHEN and CDR2 SYDVKM. V was clipped by 4 bases and J by 5 bases; unmatched bases: 8. Points on this clonotype: Because the CDR3 is missing its conserved closing phenylalanine or tryptophan, this is likely a read error.

Unique molecular identifiers were incorporated during preparation of the TCRbeta library. From the PCR reads, TCRdb called clonotypes with MiXCR, one entry per CDR3 protein. The sample has around 480,000 distinct CDR3 sequences; 32% are singletons. This chain joins TRBV28 and TRBJ2-1; 7 bases align to TRBD1. Material: PBMCs from the stem cell graft donor, obtained from the stem cell graft. The origin of this receptor is a human donor who donated a stem cell graft to a child with aplastic anemia. CDR3 in amino acids: CASSSLTGRDNEQFS. CDR3 sequence (DNA): TGTGCCAGCAGTTCACTGACAGGGCGTGACAATGAGCAGTTCTCC.